Shown below are 29 T cell receptor beta chains from a single sample sequenced in a study of beta chain features in type 1 diabetes. Study-wide results and caveats: Shortening of TCRB CDR3s, moderate but significant, appeared in all four CD4+ subsets of Type 1 diabetes patients.

Antigens for these TCRs are unknown. Reverse transcribing all isolated RNA meant expressed TCRB transcripts were sequenced. Assay: immunoSEQ multiplex PCR; the TCRdb copy retains only in-frame clones and omits some. The sample includes 300,000 to 350,000 clones, approximately 9.9% of them seen just once. Sequences were obtained from central memory CD4+ T cells from blood. These receptors came from a man aged 25-45 years with type 1 diabetes.

This clone was observed a handful of times. This chain links TRBV7-9 with TRBJ2-7; no firm D call. Trimming removed 5 bases from V and 3 bases from J, with 8 bases in between. The germline V gene has CDR1 SEHNR and CDR2 FQNEAQ (reference sequence). The CDR3 loop spans 12 amino acids. CDR3 residues: CASSRRSYEQYF. The CDR3 DNA reads TGTGCCAGCAGCCGGCGAAGCTACGAGCAGTACTTC.

The chain combines TRBV7-2 with TRBJ2-3; 10 nucleotides line up with TRBD2. Germline CDR1 is SGHTA and CDR2 is FQGNSA. V gave up 6 bases and J gave up 6 bases; unmatched junction bases: 6. This CDR3 is 14 amino acids long. The CDR3 reads CASSPGTSVDTQYF. The CDR3 bases are TGTGCCAGCAGTCCCGGGACTAGCGTTGATACGCAGTATTTT.

Worth noting for this clone: Other DNA sequences in the same sample also yield this CDR3. The J gene is TRBJ2-7, the V gene TRBV5-1; 9 nucleotides line up with TRBD1. The CDR3 extends over 15 amino acids. Losses at the gene ends were 2 bases for V and 2 bases for J; bases not matched to a gene: 5. Germline V gene sequence: CDR1 SGHRS, CDR2 YFSETQ. CDR3 protein: CASSLTGTGTYEQYF. For the CDR3, the DNA is TGCGCCAGCAGCTTAACGGGGACAGGGACCTACGAGCAGTACTTC.

As for this clone: One end of the junction does not line up with germline, which may come from a read error. The chain uses TRBV7-8 and TRBJ2-7; D is unclear. The germline CDR1 and CDR2 sequences are SGHVS and FQNEAQ. This CDR3 comprises 12 residues. CDR3 sequence: CASSLSPAHTAF. The DNA of the CDR3 is TGTGCCAGCAGCTTATCACCTGCCCACACAGCCTTC. The entire variable domain, with the rest obtained from reference TRBV7-8 and TRBJ2-7, is as follows: GAGVSQSPRYKVAKRGQDVALRCDPISGHVSLFWYQQALGQGPEFLTYFQNEAQLDKSGLPSDRFFAERPEGSVSTLKIQRTQQEDSAVYLCASSLSPAHTAFGPGTRLTVT.

This clone was seen more than once but under ten times. This chain uses TRBV4-3 with TRBJ1-4; TRBD1 might be the D (6 bases). Trimming removed 0 bases from V and 7 bases from J, with 12 bases in between. Germline CDR1 is LGHNA and CDR2 is YSLEER. CDR3 length: 15 amino acids. DNA of the CDR3: TGCGCCAGCAGCCAAGAAGGACAGCTGGGTGAAAAACTGTTTTTT. Amino acids: CASSQEGQLGEKLFF.

This clone was seen a few times. This specimen includes other DNA sequences encoding the same CDR3. V is TRBV7-2 and J is TRBJ1-5; no reliable D call. The CDR3 contains 12 residues. V lost 1 base, J lost 4 bases, and 2 bases lay in between. The germline V gene encodes CDR1 SGHTA and CDR2 FQGNSA. This chain's CDR3 is CASSLGNQPQHF. In DNA form, the CDR3 reads TGTGCCAGCAGCTTAGGGAATCAGCCCCAGCATTTT.

This clone has only a few counts. V usage is TRBV28 and J usage is TRBJ2-5, with unresolved D. Gene TRBJ2-7 matches the end of the DNA better, so the J call may be wrong. CDR1 and CDR2 (germline): MDHEN, SYDVKM. The CDR3 has 14 amino acids. The CDR3 spells CASSPPVRNYEQYF. The CDR3 DNA reads TGTGCCAGCAGTCCCCCGGTTAGAAACTACGAGCAGTACTTC.

Ten or more counts support this clone. The identical CDR3 is also encoded by other nucleotide sequences in the sample. The V and J genes are TRBV7-6 and TRBJ2-1; D is undetermined. V was shortened by 3 bases and J by 5 bases, with 2 bases between the two germline ends. The CDR3 totals 11 residues. Germline values: CDR1 SGHVS, CDR2 FNYEAQ. CDR3 coding DNA: TGTGCCAGCAGCTTTGACAATGAGCAGTTCTTC. Encoded protein: CASSFDNEQFF.

This clone came up a few times. The chain is built from TRBV2 and TRBJ2-3; D gene ambiguous. Looked up from germline, CDR1 is SNHLY and CDR2 is FYNNEI. The V end lost 10 bases, the J end lost 0 bases, and 14 bases lay between the germline ends. The length of the CDR3 is 14 residues. CDR3: CATRPSPSTDTQYF. The DNA for the CDR3 is TGTGCCACTCGACCTTCTCCTAGCACAGATACGCAGTATTTT.

V usage is TRBV7-2 and J usage is TRBJ2-3, with TRBD2 identical over 8 bases. The CDR3 extends over 17 amino acids. Germline loops: CDR1 SGHTA, CDR2 FQGNSA. J was trimmed by 3 bases and V by 2 bases; bases with no gene match: 10. The CDR3 sequence: CASSLSVAGMRTDTQYF. The CDR3, as DNA: TGTGCCAGCAGCTTATCGGTAGCGGGGATGAGGACAGATACGCAGTATTTT.

This clone was counted between two and nine times. The CDR3 loop is CASSLLLGHEQFF. The CDR3 nucleotides read TGCGCCAGCAGCTTGCTTCTTGGTCATGAGCAGTTCTTC. V usage is TRBV5-1 and J usage is TRBJ2-1; D is unresolved. The germline V and J ends were trimmed by 1 base and 8 bases, with 10 bases remaining between them. CDR1 is SGHRS, CDR2 YFSETQ, per germline. This CDR3 is built from 13 residues.

The chain carries TRBV2 and TRBJ2-3, with 10 bases matching TRBD1. Trimming at V came to 4 bases and at J to 2 bases, leaving 6 bases not matched to a gene. The germline V gene has CDR1 SNHLY and CDR2 FYNNEI. This CDR3 is built from 16 residues. CDR3 nucleotides: TGTGCCAGCAGTGTCCTGGGACAGGGGAACACAGATACGCAGTATTTT. It specifies CASSVLGQGNTDTQYF.

This clone was counted a few times. A read error may account for a junction end that differs from germline. The chain links TRBV6-5 to TRBJ1-2; no definite D call. This CDR3 contains 13 residues. CDR1 MNHEY and CDR2 SVGAGI come from the germline V gene. The CDR3 DNA sequence: TGTGCCATCAGTGAGTCACTGAGCTATGGCTACACCTTC. It specifies CAISESLSYGYTF.

The sample holds a few counts of this clone. The rearrangement links TRBV6-6 to TRBJ2-7; no reliable D call. Between the trimmed V and J ends, which lost 8 bases and 9 bases, there was a span of 20 bases. The CDR3 is 13 amino acids. Germline values: CDR1 MNHNY, CDR2 SVGAGI (reference sequence). This CDR3 is CASSSDGSMGQYF. Here the CDR3 DNA reads TGTGCCAGCTCATCGGACGGTAGTATGGGGCAGTACTTC.

J is TRBJ2-3 and V is TRBV10-2; 9 nucleotides agree with TRBD2. This CDR3 comprises 15 residues. The J segment lost 8 bases and the V segment lost 4 bases, leaving 10 bases of the junction unmatched. CDR1 and CDR2 from the germline V gene are WSHSY and SAAADI. The CDR3 DNA sequence: TGCGCCAGCAGTGTATCAGCGGGGGGCGAAGGTACGCAGTATTTT. Translated: CASSVSAGGEGTQYF.

This clone was seen repeatedly, ten times or more. Other DNA sequences of this sample code for an identical CDR3. The rearrangement uses TRBV25-1 and TRBJ2-7; the match to TRBD1 covers 7 bases. Germline-derived CDR1 and CDR2 are MGHDK and SYGVNS. J gave up 2 bases and V 1 base, and 2 bases lay outside the gene matches. The CDR3 contains 14 residues. CDR3 nucleotides: TGTGCCAGCAGTGAATCTGGGACAGCCTACGAGCAGTACTTC. Amino acids: CASSESGTAYEQYF.

Worth noting for this clone: This sample includes further DNA sequences coding for the same CDR3. The chain couples TRBV7-9 to TRBJ1-5; D not certain. CDR1 is SEHNR, CDR2 FQNEAQ, per germline (reference sequence). V lost 7 bases, J lost 2 bases, and 9 bases lay in between. This CDR3 region has 13 residues. CDR3: CASNSGGNQPQHF. The CDR3 DNA sequence: TGTGCCAGCAACAGCGGCGGCAATCAGCCCCAGCATTTT.

This clone was detected only a few times. The V gene is TRBV4-3, the J gene TRBJ2-5; 9 bases map to TRBD2. The germline gives CDR1 LGHNA, CDR2 YSLEER. The V and J ends lost 1 base and 1 base, in that order; junction bases with no gene match: 4. The CDR3 spans 16 residues. The CDR3 sequence: CASSQGAGGLQETQYF. The CDR3 DNA reads as TGCGCCAGCAGCCAAGGGGCGGGGGGGCTCCAAGAGACCCAGTACTTC.

This clone turned up a few times. The chain employs TRBV7-2 and TRBJ2-5; unclear D gene. Between the trimmed V and J ends, which lost 3 bases and 1 base, there was a span of 6 bases. Germline CDR1 is SGHTA and CDR2 is FQGNSA. The CDR3 has 13 residues. This CDR3 is CASSFGSQETQYF. CDR3 nucleotides: TGTGCCAGCAGCTTCGGTAGCCAAGAGACCCAGTACTTC. The full variable domain, with the rest looked up from reference TRBV7-2 and TRBJ2-5, is GAGVSQSPSNKVTEKGKDVELRCDPISGHTALYWYRQSLGQGLEFLIYFQGNSAPDKSGLPSDRFSAERTGGSVSTLTIQRTQQEDSAVYLCASSFGSQETQYFGPGTRLLVL.

The sample holds a few counts of this clone. The genes are TRBV7-2 and TRBJ2-3; D uncertain. V was shortened by 2 bases and J by 1 base, with 10 bases between the two germline ends. Germline assignment: CDR1 SGHTA and CDR2 FQGNSA. The CDR3 is 15 amino acids. CDR3 in DNA: TGTGCCAGCAGCTTAATTCTGTCCCGCACAGATACGCAGTATTTT. It codes for CASSLILSRTDTQYF.

This clone showed up just a few times. The chain employs TRBV2 and TRBJ1-1; D is possibly TRBD1 (6 bases). The CDR3 runs 13 residues. The V and J ends lost 7 bases and 11 bases respectively, with 20 bases between them. Germline CDR1 SNHLY, CDR2 FYNNEI. The chain's CDR3 is CASILQDRLEAFF. The CDR3 nucleotides are TGTGCCAGCATCCTCCAGGACAGACTCGAGGCTTTCTTT.

This chain links TRBV11-2 with TRBJ1-1; 9 bases are a match to TRBD1. J gave up 3 bases and V 5 bases, and 7 bases lay outside the gene matches. This CDR3 spans 15 amino acids. Germline loops: CDR1 SGHAT, CDR2 FQNNGV. CDR3 nucleotides: TGTGCCAGCAGCATCATGACAGGGGGGGACACTGAAGCTTTCTTT. Protein sequence: CASSIMTGGDTEAFF.

This clone was seen more than once but under ten times. The identical CDR3 is also encoded by other nucleotide sequences in the sample. V and J are TRBV18 and TRBJ2-7; 9 bases fit TRBD2. J was trimmed by 8 bases and V by 3 bases; bases with no gene match: 14. This CDR3 region has 16 residues. The germline gives CDR1 KGHSH, CDR2 LQKENI. DNA for the CDR3: TGTGCCAGCTCACCGTCCGAGATTGCGGGGGGGAGGCAGCAGTACTTC. The encoded protein is CASSPSEIAGGRQQYF.

V is TRBV7-2 and J is TRBJ1-6; 10 bases align to TRBD1. Germline V gene sequence: CDR1 SGHTA, CDR2 FQGNSA. The CDR3 length is 15 residues. The V segment lost 3 bases and the J segment 10 bases; nucleotides outside the gene matches: 6. CDR3 region: CASSLLGQGPSPLHF. CDR3 nucleotides: TGTGCCAGCAGCTTGCTGGGACAGGGGCCCTCACCCCTCCACTTT.

The table lists this clone with a few counts. This chain links TRBV18 with TRBJ1-2, with D uncertain. Germline CDR1 reads KGHSH; CDR2 reads LQKENI. CDR3 size: 15 residues. Trimming pared 3 bases from V and 0 bases from J, leaving 11 bases between. The CDR3 region is CASSPPGETNYGYTF. CDR3 nucleotides: TGTGCCAGCTCACCCCCGGGCGAAACTAACTATGGCTACACCTTC. Supplemented by reference TRBV18 and TRBJ1-2, the full variable domain reads NAGVMQNPRHLVRRRGQEARLRCSPMKGHSHVYWYRQLPEEGLKFMVYLQKENIIDESGMPKERFSAEFPKEGPSILRIQQVVRGDSAAYFCASSPPGETNYGYTFGSGTRLTVV.

J is TRBJ1-4 and V is TRBV6-5; D might be TRBD1 (5 bases). V lost 6 bases and J lost 0, with 8 bases in between. The CDR3 runs to 14 residues. Germline V gene sequence: CDR1 MNHEY, CDR2 SVGAGI. The CDR3 DNA reads TGTGCCAGCAGAGACAGCGCAACTAATGAAAAACTGTTTTTT. Its protein is CASRDSATNEKLFF.

This clone was seen only a few times. The chain employs TRBV2 and TRBJ1-4, with 8 positions matching TRBD1. J gave up 8 bases and V 5 bases, and 7 bases lay outside the gene matches. Germline values: CDR1 SNHLY, CDR2 FYNNEI. The CDR3 runs 14 residues. CDR3 loop: CASSRTGRREKLFF. CDR3 bases: TGTGCCAGCAGTAGGACAGGGCGAAGAGAAAAACTGTTTTTT.

The sample holds a few counts of this clone. The J gene is TRBJ2-7, the V gene TRBV6-6; D remains unclear. The CDR3 sequence is 13 residues long. V shed 0 bases and J shed 2 bases, with 5 bases lying between them. Germline lookup yields CDR1 MNHNY and CDR2 SVGAGI (reference sequence). CDR3 amino acids: CASSYSQTYEQYF. The CDR3 bases are TGTGCCAGCAGTTACTCCCAGACCTACGAGCAGTACTTC.

This clone was found a few times. CDR3 bases: TGTGCCAGCAGCTGGGACCGTCAAAACTATGGCTACACCTTC. The encoded protein is CASSWDRQNYGYTF. The V and J genes are TRBV5-6 and TRBJ1-2, with a possible D match to TRBD1 (5 bases). The CDR3 is made up of 14 amino acids. CDR1 is SGHDT, CDR2 YYEEEE, per germline. V lost 3 bases and J 2 bases, leaving 11 bases between the germline ends.